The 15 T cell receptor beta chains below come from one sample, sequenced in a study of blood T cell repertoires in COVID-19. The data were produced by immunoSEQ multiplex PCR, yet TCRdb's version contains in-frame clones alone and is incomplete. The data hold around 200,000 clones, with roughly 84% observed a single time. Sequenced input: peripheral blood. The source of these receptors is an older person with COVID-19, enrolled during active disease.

The CDR3, as DNA: TGCGCCAGCAGCCAAGAAGGGACCGGGAGGGATACGCAGTATTTT. Its translation: CASSQEGTGRDTQYF. This chain uses TRBV4-1 with TRBJ2-3, with 7 positions matching TRBD2. The V gene end was trimmed by 0 bases and the J gene end by 6 bases; junction bases not matched to a gene: 6. The CDR3 is 15 residues long. Looked up from germline, CDR1 is MGHRA and CDR2 is YSYEKL.

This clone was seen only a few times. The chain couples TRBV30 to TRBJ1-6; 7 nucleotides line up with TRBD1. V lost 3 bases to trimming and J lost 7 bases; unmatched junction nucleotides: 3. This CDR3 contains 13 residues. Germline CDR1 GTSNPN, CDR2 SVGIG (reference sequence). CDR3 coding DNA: TGTGCCTGGAGGAGGGGGCGGAATTCACCCCTCCACTTT. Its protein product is CAWRRGRNSPLHF.

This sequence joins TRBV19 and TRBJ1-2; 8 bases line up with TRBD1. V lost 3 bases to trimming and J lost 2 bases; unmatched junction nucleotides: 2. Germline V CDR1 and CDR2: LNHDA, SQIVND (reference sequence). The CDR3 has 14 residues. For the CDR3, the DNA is TGTGCCAGTAGTATCACAGGGGGGAACTATGGCTACACCTTC. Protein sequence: CASSITGGNYGYTF.

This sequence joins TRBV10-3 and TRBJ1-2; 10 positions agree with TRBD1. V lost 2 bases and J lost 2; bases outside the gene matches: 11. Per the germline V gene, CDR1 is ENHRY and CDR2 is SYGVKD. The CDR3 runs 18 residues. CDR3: CAISEGMRGTGDNYGYTF. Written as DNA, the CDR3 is TGTGCCATCAGTGAGGGTATGCGGGGGACAGGGGACAACTATGGCTACACCTTC.

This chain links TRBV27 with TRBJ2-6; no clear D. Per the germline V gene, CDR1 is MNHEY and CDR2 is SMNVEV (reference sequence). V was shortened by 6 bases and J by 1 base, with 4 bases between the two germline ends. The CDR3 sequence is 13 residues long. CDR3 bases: TGTGCCAGCAGCAAATCTGGGGCCAACGTCCTGACTTTC. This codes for CASSKSGANVLTF.

CDR3 residues: CASSIFRTGTYEQYF. CDR3 coding DNA: TGTGCCAGCAGTATATTTCGGACAGGCACCTACGAGCAGTACTTC. This chain links TRBV28 with TRBJ2-7; 7 bases line up with TRBD1. Germline V gene sequence: CDR1 MDHEN, CDR2 SYDVKM. With 5 bases clipped from V and 2 bases from J, the junction kept 9 bases outside the gene matches. This CDR3 spans 15 amino acids.

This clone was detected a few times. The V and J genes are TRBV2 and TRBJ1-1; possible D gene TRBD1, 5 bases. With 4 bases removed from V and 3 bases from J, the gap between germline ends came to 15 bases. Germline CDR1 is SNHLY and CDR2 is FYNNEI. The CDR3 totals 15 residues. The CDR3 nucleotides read TGTGCCAGCAGTGTAGGGGAGGGCCGCTACACTGAAGCTTTCTTT. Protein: CASSVGEGRYTEAFF.

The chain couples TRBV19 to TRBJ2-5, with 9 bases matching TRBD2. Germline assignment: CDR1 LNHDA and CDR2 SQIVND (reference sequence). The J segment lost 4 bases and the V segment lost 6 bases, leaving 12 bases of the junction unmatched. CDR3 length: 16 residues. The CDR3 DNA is TGTGCCAGTAGGGCTAGCGGGAAGTCGTACCGAGAGACCCAGTACTTC. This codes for CASRASGKSYRETQYF. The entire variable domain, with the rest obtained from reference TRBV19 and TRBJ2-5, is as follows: DGGITQSPKYLFRKEGQNVTLSCEQNLNHDAMYWYRQDPGQGLRLIYYSQIVNDFQKGDIAEGYSVSREKKESFPLTVTSAQKNPTAFYLCASRASGKSYRETQYFGPGTRLLVL.

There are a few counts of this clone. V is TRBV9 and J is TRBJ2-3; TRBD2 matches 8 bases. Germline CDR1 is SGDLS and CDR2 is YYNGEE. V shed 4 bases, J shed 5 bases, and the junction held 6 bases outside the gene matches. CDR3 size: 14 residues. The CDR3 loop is CASSPGTRGDTQYF. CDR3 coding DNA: TGTGCCAGCAGCCCAGGGACTAGGGGAGATACGCAGTATTTT.

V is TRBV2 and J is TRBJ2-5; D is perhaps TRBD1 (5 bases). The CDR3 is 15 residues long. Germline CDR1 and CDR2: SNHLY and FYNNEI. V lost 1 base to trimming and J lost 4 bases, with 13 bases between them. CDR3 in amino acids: CASSEDWGAGETQYF. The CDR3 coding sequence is TGTGCCAGCAGTGAAGATTGGGGCGCCGGAGAGACCCAGTACTTC. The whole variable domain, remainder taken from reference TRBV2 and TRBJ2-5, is EPEVTQTPSHQVTQMGQEVILRCVPISNHLYFYWYRQILGQKVEFLVSFYNNEISEKSEIFDDQFSVERPDGSNFTLKIRSTKLEDSAMYFCASSEDWGAGETQYFGPGTRLLVL.

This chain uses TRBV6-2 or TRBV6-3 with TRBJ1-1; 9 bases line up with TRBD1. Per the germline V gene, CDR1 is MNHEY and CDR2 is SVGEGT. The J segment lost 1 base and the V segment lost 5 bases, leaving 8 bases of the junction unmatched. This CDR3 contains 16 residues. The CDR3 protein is CASSEGTGYTNTEAFF. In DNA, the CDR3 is TGTGCCAGCAGTGAGGGGACAGGGTATACGAACACTGAAGCTTTCTTT.

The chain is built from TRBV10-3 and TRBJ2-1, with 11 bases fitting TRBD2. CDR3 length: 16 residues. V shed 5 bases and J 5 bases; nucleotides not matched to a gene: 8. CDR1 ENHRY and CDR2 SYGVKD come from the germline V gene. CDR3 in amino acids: CAISWVGTSGNNEQFF. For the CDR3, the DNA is TGTGCCATCAGTTGGGTCGGGACTAGCGGAAACAATGAGCAGTTCTTC.

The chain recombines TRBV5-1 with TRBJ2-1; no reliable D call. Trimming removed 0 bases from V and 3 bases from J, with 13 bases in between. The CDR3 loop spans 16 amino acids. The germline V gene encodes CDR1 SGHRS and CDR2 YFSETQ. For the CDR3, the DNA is TGCGCCAGCAGCTTGGCCCAATGGCCTCTCTACAATGAGCAGTTCTTC. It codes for CASSLAQWPLYNEQFF.

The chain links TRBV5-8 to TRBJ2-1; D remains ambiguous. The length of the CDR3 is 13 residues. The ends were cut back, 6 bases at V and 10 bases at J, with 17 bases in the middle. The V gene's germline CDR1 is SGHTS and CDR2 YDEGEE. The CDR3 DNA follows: TGTGCCAGCACCGTCCCCAGGTTCCACGAGCAGTTCTTC. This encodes CASTVPRFHEQFF.

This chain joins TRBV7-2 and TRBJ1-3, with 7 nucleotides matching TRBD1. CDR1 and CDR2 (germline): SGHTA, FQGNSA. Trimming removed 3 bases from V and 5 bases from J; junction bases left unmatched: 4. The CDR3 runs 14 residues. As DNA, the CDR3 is TGTGCCAGCAGCTTCCAGGGGGGAAGAAACACCATATATTTT. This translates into CASSFQGGRNTIYF.